Presented here are 14 T cell receptor beta chains from one specimen sequenced in a study of blood T cells in healthy people across ages. The authors ran a second PCR of about 6 to 11 cycles using a sample-barcoded 5' primer and a J-beta primer mix. TCRdb re-derived calls from the 5' RACE reads in MiXCR, one entry per CDR3 protein. Of hundreds of thousands of distinct CDR3 sequences listed, more than 40% were seen once; the top ten hold roughly 19%. Sequencing was performed on blood. The receptors were gathered from a man in his fifties or sixties in good health.

This chain links TRBV7-9 with TRBJ1-2; no clear D gene. This CDR3 comprises 12 residues. The germline V gene encodes CDR1 SEHNR and CDR2 FQNEAQ (reference sequence). Between the trimmed V and J ends, which lost 9 bases and 8 bases, there was a span of 16 bases. In DNA, the CDR3 is TGTGCCAGTAGCCACGAACTTGGCGGCTACACCTTC. The encoded protein is CASSHELGGYTF.

This clonotype was counted a few times. The V call is TRBV25-1, the J call TRBJ1-2; D gene unclear. Trimming stripped 8 bases from V and 7 bases from J, with 8 bases between. The germline V gene has CDR1 MGHDK and CDR2 SYGVNS. The CDR3 has 10 residues. CDR3 in amino acids: CASLGFGYTF. The CDR3, as DNA: TGTGCCAGCCTCGGCTTTGGCTACACCTTC.

The chain links TRBV7-2 to TRBJ2-7; TRBD2 matches at 15 bases. Germline values: CDR1 SGHTA, CDR2 FQGNSA. The CDR3 totals 19 residues. V lost 1 base, J lost 0 bases, and 7 bases stayed unmatched. In nucleotides, the CDR3 is TGTGCCAGCAGCTTAGGCGGACTAGCGGGGGGGCTAATCTCCTACGAGCAGTACTTC. Translated, it gives CASSLGGLAGGLISYEQYF.

The V call is TRBV28, the J call TRBJ2-5; D unresolved. The end of the DNA is better explained by TRBJ2-1, so the J call may be wrong. This CDR3 comprises 13 residues. Germline CDR1 MDHEN, CDR2 SYDVKM. The CDR3 spells CASSLYSQEPQFF. CDR3 nucleotides: TGTGCCAGCAGTTTGTACAGCCAAGAGCCCCAGTTCTTC.

This clonotype was counted a few times. The CDR3 protein is CSVEGAENIQYF. The CDR3 DNA follows: TGCAGCGTTGAAGGGGCGGAAAACATTCAGTACTTC. The rearrangement joins TRBV29-1 to TRBJ2-4, with D uncertain. V was trimmed by 1 base and J by 5 bases, leaving 6 bases between them. The V gene's germline CDR1 is SQVTM and CDR2 ANQGSEA. The CDR3 has 12 residues.

Regarding this clonotype: At one boundary the junction diverges from the germline segment, which might be a read error. The chain is built from TRBV29-1 and TRBJ1-2; TRBD1 matches 8 bases. The V gene's germline CDR1 is SQVTM and CDR2 ANQGSEA. The CDR3 length is 14 residues. The CDR3: CSVPGTGLDYRYTF. The CDR3 nucleotides read TGCAGCGTTCCCGGGACAGGACTCGACTATCGCTACACCTTC.

The chain has TRBV7-2 and TRBJ2-4; the match to TRBD2 covers 7 bases. This CDR3 region has 15 residues. CDR1 SGHTA and CDR2 FQGNSA come from the germline V gene. V shed 5 bases and J 13 bases; nucleotides not matched to a gene: 17. CDR3 protein: CASSRTQVKGGRQYF. Here the CDR3 DNA reads TGTGCCAGCAGCCGAACACAGGTTAAGGGAGGGAGGCAGTACTTC.

Notes on this clonotype: A much larger clone differs by one base, so this may be a read error. The V and J genes are TRBV9 and TRBJ2-5, with 9 nucleotides matching TRBD1. The CDR3 is 15 amino acids. CDR1 is SGDLS and CDR2 is YYNGEE in the germline V gene. The CDR3, as DNA: TGTGCCAACAGCGGCCGGGACAGGGATAGTCGGGAGCAGTACTTC. Residues: CANSGRDRDSREQYF.

The rearrangement joins TRBV5-4 to TRBJ2-5, with no clear D. The CDR3 sequence is 14 residues long. The V end was cut by 4 bases, the J end by 11 bases, with 21 bases between. In germline, CDR1 is SGHNT, CDR2 YYREEE (reference sequence). The CDR3 DNA reads as TGTGCCAGCAGCGTCCAAGGACCTTTCAATGAGCAGTACTTC. Translating it yields CASSVQGPFNEQYF.

This clonotype turned up a few times. The rearrangement joins TRBV7-9 to TRBJ1-4; D is possibly TRBD1 (5 bases). Germline assignment: CDR1 SEHNR and CDR2 FQNEAQ (reference sequence). Trimming left V 5 bases short and J 8 bases short, with 18 bases between. The CDR3 extends over 15 amino acids. The CDR3 DNA is TGTGCCAGCAGCGCGCCCACCAGGACAAAAGAAAAACTGTTTTTT. Translation: CASSAPTRTKEKLFF.

This clonotype occurred a few times. J is TRBJ1-6 and V is TRBV7-2; 9 bases map to TRBD1. This CDR3 region has 17 residues. V dropped 2 bases and J dropped 7; count of bases not matched to a gene: 9. CDR1 SGHTA and CDR2 FQGNSA come from the germline V gene. The CDR3 loop reads CASSLLGQGRRNSPLHF. CDR3 sequence (DNA): TGTGCCAGCAGCTTACTCGGACAGGGGAGGAGGAATTCACCCCTCCACTTT.

V usage is TRBV3-1 and J usage is TRBJ2-3; D possibly corresponds to TRBD1 (5 bases). Trimming shortened V by 3 bases and J by 2 bases, and 15 bases separated the two germline ends. This CDR3 comprises 16 residues. The germline gives CDR1 LGHDT, CDR2 YNNKEL (reference sequence). This CDR3 reads CASSQKTGILTDTQYF. CDR3 DNA sequence: TGTGCCAGCAGCCAGAAAACAGGCATTCTCACAGATACGCAGTATTTT.

The gene calls are TRBV3-1 and TRBJ2-7; 9 nucleotides agree with TRBD1. The J call may be faulty, since TRBJ2-5 better matches the DNA end. Per the germline V gene, CDR1 is LGHDT and CDR2 is YNNKEL (reference sequence). The CDR3 contains 16 residues. The CDR3 reads CASSTRTGEVGATQYF. CDR3 nucleotide sequence: TGTGCCAGCAGCACCCGGACAGGGGAGGTGGGAGCGACCCAGTACTTC.

In the case of this clonotype: A much bigger clone sits one base away, suggesting this may be a read error. The gene calls are TRBV7-9 and TRBJ2-1; the D is unclear. The J call may not be correct, given that the DNA end is closer to TRBJ2-7. The CDR3 length is 11 residues. Looked up from germline, CDR1 is SEHNR and CDR2 is FQNEAQ (reference sequence). The DNA for the CDR3 is TGTGCCAGCAGCTTACAATGCGAGCAGTACTTC. Its translation is CASSLQCEQYF.